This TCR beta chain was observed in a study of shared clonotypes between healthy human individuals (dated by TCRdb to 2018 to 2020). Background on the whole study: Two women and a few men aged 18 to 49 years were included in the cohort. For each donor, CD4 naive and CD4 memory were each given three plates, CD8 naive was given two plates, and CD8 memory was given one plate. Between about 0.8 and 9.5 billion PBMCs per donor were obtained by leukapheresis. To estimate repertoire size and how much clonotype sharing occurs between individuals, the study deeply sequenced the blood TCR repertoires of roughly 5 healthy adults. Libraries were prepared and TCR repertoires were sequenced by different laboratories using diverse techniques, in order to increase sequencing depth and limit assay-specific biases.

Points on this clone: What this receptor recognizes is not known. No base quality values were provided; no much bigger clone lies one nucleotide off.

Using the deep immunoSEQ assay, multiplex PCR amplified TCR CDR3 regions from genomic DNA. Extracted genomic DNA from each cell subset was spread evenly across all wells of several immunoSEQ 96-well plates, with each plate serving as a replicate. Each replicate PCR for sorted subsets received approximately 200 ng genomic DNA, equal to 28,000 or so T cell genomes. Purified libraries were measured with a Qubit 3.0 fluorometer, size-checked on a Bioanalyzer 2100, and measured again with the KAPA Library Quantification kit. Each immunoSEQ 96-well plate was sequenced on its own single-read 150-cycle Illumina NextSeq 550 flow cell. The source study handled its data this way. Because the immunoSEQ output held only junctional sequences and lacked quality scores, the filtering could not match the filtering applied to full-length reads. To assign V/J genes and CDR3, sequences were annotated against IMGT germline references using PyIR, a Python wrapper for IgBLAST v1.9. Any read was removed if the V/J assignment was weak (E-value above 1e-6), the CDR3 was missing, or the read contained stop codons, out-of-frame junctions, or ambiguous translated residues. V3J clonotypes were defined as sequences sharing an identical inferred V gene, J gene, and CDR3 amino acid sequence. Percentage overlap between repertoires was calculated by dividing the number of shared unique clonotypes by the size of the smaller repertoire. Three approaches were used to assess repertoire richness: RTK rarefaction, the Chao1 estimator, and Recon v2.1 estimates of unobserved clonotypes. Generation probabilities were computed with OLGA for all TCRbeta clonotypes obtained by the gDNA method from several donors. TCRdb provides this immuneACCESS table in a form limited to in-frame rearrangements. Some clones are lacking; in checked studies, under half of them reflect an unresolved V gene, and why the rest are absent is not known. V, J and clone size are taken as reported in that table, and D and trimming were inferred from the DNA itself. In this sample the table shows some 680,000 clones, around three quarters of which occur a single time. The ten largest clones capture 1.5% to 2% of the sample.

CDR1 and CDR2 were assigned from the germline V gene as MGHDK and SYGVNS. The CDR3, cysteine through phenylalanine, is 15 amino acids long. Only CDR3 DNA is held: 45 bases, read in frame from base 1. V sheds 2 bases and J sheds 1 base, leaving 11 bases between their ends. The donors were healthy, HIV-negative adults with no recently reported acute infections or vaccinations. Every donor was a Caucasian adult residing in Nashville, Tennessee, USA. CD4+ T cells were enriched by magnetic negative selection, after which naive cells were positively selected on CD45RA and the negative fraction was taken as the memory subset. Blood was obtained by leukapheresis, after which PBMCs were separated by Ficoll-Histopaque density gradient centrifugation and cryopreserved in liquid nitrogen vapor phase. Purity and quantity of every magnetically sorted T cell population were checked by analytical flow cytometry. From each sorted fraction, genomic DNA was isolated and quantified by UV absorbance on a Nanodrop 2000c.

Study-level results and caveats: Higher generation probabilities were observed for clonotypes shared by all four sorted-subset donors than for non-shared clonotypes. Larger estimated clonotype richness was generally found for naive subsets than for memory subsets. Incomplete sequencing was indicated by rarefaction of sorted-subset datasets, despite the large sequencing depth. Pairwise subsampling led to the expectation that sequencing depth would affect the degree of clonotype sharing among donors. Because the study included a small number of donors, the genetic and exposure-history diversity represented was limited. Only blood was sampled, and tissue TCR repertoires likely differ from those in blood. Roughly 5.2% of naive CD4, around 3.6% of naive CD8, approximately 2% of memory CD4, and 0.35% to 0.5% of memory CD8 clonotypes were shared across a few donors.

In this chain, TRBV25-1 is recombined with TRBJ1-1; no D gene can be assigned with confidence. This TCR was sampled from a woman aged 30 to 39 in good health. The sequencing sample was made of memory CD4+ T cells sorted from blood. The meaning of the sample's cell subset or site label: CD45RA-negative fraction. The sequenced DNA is TGTGCCAGCAGTGAAGCCCGGCATCCGAACACTGAAGCTTTCTTT. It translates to CASSEARHPNTEAFF. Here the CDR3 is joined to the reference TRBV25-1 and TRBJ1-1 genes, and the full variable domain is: EADIYQTPRYLVIGTGKKITLECSQTMGHDKMYWYQQDPGMELHLIHYSYGVNSTEKGDLSSESTVSRIRTEHFPLTLESARPSHTSQYLCASSEARHPNTEAFFGQGTRLTVV.